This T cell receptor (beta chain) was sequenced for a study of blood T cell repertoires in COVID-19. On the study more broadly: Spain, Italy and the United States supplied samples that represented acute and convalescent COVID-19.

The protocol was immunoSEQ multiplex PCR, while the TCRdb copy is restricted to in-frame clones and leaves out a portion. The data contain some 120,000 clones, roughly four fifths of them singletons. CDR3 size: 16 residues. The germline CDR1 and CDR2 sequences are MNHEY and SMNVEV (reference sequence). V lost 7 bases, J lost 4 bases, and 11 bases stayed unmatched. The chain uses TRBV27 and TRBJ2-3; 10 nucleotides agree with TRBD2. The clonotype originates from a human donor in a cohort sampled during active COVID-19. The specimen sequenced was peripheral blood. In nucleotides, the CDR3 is TGTGCCAGCATGAAGAGAGCGGGAGGGCGACCAGATACGCAGTATTTT. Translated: CASMKRAGGRPDTQYF.